This T cell receptor beta chain was sequenced for a study of molecular identifiers for immune sequencing clone quantification. The study's findings and limits: Clones above 20 RNA copies contained over 98% of effector molecules but under 1% of naive ones.

Naive CD8 sequencing libraries were generated from around 20,000 to 990,000 sorted cells, with 10%, 30% or 50% RNA as input. This clonotype showed up many times. The target antigen is unknown. In germline, CDR1 is SGHDN, CDR2 FVKESK. V shed 0 bases and J shed 5 bases, with 13 bases lying between them. The CDR3 is 15 amino acids. TCRdb processed the PCR reads anew with MiXCR; each CDR3 protein has one entry. The sample lists nearly 650,000 distinct CDR3 sequences, about 25% occurring once. Sequences were obtained from naive CD8+ T cells from blood, with Jurkat cell RNA spiked in. Indicated subset: FACS-sorted CD8+CD4-CCR7+CD45RA+ naive T cells. This chain links TRBV14 with TRBJ2-5; no clear D. The receptor was isolated from a human donor in good health. Some libraries in this study had Jurkat cell RNA spiked in. This CDR3 is CASSQEKGAYETQYF. DNA for the CDR3: TGTGCCAGCAGCCAAGAAAAAGGAGCTTACGAGACCCAGTACTTC.